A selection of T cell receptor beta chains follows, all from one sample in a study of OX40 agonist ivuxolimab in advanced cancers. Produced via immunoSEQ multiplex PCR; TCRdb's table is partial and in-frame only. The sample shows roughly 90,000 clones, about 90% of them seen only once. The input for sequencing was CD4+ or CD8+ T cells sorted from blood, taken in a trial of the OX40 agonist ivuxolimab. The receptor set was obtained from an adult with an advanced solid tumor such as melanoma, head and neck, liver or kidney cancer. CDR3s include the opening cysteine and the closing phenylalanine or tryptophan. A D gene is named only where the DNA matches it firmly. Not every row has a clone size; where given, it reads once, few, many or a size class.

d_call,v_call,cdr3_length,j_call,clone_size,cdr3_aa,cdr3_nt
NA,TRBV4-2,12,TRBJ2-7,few,CASRPTRVKQYF,TGTGCCAGCAGACCCACGAGGGTGAAGCAGTACTTC
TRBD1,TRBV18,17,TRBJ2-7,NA,CASSPPSGQGGTYEQYF,TGTGCCAGCTCACCACCTTCTGGACAGGGGGGGACCTACGAGCAGTACTTC
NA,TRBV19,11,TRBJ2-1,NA,CASSDYNEQFF,TGTGCCAGTAGCGACTACAATGAGCAGTTCTTC
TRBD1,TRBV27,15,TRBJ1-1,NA,CASSLWGQGNTEAFF,TGTGCCAGCAGTTTATGGGGACAGGGGAACACTGAAGCTTTCTTT
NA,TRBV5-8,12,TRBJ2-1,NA,CASSGGYYPAFF,TGTGCCAGCAGCGGCGGATACTACCCCGCGTTCTTC
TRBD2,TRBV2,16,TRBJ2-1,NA,CASSETLAGIYNEQFF,TGTGCCAGCAGTGAAACCCTAGCGGGGATATACAATGAGCAGTTCTTC
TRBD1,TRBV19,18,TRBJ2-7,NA,CASSIAISWGQGTYEQYF,TGTGCCAGTAGTATCGCGATTAGCTGGGGACAGGGGACCTACGAGCAGTACTTC
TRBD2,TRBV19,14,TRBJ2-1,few,CASSMGGGFGEQFF,TGTGCCAGTAGTATGGGGGGAGGGTTCGGGGAGCAGTTCTTC
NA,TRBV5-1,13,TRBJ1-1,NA,CASSAVGGTEAFF,TGCGCCAGCAGCGCGGTCGGGGGCACTGAAGCTTTCTTT
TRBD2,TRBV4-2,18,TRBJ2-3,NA,CASRLGEGGLAAADTQYF,TGTGCCAGCAGGCTAGGGGAAGGGGGACTAGCGGCCGCAGATACGCAGTATTTT
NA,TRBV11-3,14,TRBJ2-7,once,CASSSDYYSYEQYF,TGTGCCAGCAGCTCGGACTACTACTCCTACGAGCAGTACTTC
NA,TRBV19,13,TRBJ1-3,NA,CASGLFSGNTIYF,TGTGCCAGTGGGTTATTCTCTGGAAACACCATATATTTT
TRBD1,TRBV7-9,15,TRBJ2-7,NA,CASSYNSQGSYEQYF,TGTGCCAGCAGCTATAATTCACAGGGGTCCTACGAGCAGTACTTC
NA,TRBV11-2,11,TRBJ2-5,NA,CASSLDRTQYF,TGTGCCAGCAGCCTCGACCGGACCCAGTACTTC
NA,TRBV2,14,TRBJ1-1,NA,CASRIRRVDTEAFF,TGTGCCAGCAGGATCCGCAGGGTTGACACTGAAGCTTTCTTT
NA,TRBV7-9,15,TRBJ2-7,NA,CASSFDGHKAYEQYF,TGTGCCAGCAGCTTTGACGGCCATAAAGCTTACGAGCAGTACTTC
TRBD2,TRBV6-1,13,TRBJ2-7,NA,CASRTSDHYEQYF,TGTGCCAGCAGAACTAGCGATCACTACGAGCAGTACTTC
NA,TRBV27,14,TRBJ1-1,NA,CASSPSGMNTEAFF,TGTGCCAGCAGTCCGTCGGGGATGAACACTGAAGCTTTCTTT
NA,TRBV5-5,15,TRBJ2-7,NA,CASSLEAASSYEQYF,TGTGCCAGCAGCTTGGAGGCGGCGAGCTCCTACGAGCAGTACTTC
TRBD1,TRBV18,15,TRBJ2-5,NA,CASSRNRGEVETQYF,TGTGCCAGCTCACGCAACAGGGGTGAGGTGGAGACCCAGTACTTC
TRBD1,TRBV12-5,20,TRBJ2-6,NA,CASGLKPPGQGPRGANVLTF,TGTGCTAGTGGTTTGAAGCCTCCGGGACAGGGGCCGAGGGGGGCCAACGTCCTGACTTTC
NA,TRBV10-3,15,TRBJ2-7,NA,CAISEEGTRGYEQYF,TGTGCCATCAGTGAGGAAGGGACTCGGGGCTACGAGCAGTACTTC
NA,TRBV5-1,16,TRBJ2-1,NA,CASSLDAGLTYNEQFF,TGCGCCAGCAGCTTGGATGCGGGACTTACCTACAATGAGCAGTTCTTC
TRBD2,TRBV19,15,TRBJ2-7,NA,CASSIAAGPSYEQYF,TGTGCCAGTAGTATTGCAGCGGGGCCCTCCTACGAGCAGTACTTC
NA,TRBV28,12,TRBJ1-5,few,CASTRRGQPQHF,TGTGCCAGCACTCGAAGGGGGCAGCCCCAGCATTTT
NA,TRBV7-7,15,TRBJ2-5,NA,CASSPRLTTKETQYF,TGTGCTAGCAGCCCCCGACTAACCACGAAAGAGACCCAGTACTTC
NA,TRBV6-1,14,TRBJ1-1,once,CASSRRGMNTEAFF,TGTGCCAGCAGTAGGAGGGGAATGAACACTGAAGCTTTCTTT
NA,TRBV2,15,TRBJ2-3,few,CASSTGTLSTDTQYF,TGTGCCAGCAGTACCGGGACTCTAAGCACAGATACGCAGTATTTT
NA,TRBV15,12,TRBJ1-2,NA,CATSRNNYGYTF,TGTGCCACCAGCAGGAATAACTATGGCTACACCTTC
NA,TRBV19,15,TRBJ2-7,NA,CASQGPGPLFYEQYF,TGTGCCAGCCAGGGACCGGGGCCCTTATTCTACGAGCAGTACTTC
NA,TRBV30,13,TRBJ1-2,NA,CAWGRAGGYGYTF,TGTGCCTGGGGCAGGGCGGGGGGCTATGGCTACACCTTC
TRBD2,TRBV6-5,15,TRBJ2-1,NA,CASSYGGSSYNEQFF,TGTGCCAGCAGTTACGGCGGGAGCTCCTACAATGAGCAGTTCTTC
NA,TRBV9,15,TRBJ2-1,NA,CASSVEGDSYNEQFF,TGTGCCAGCAGCGTAGAAGGGGACTCCTACAATGAGCAGTTCTTC
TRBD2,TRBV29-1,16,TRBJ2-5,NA,CSVTSGRAGGQETQYF,TGCAGCGTTACTAGCGGGAGGGCCGGAGGACAAGAGACCCAGTACTTC
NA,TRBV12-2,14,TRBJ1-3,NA,CASRSRDRGNTIYF,TGTGCAAGTCGCTCCCGGGACCGTGGAAACACCATATATTTT
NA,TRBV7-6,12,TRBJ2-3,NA,CASSSYTDTQYF,TGTGCCAGCAGCTCATACACAGATACGCAGTATTTT
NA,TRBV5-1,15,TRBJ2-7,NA,CASSLAWGRSYEQYF,TGCGCCAGCAGCTTGGCCTGGGGCCGTTCGTACGAGCAGTACTTC
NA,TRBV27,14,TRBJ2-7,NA,CASSLVASSYEQYF,TGTGCCAGCAGTTTAGTAGCTAGCTCCTACGAGCAGTACTTC
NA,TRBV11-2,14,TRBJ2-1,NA,CASSLGTYYNEQFF,TGTGCCAGCAGCTTGGGGACCTACTACAATGAGCAGTTCTTC
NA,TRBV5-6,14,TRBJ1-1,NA,CASSLDRRYTEAFF,TGTGCCAGCAGCTTGGACAGGAGGTACACTGAAGCTTTCTTT
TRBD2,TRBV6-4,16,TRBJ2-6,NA,CASSQTGGSGANVLTF,TGTGCCAGCAGTCAGACGGGGGGCTCTGGGGCCAACGTCCTGACTTTC
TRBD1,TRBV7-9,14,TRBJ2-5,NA,CASSSTGAQETQYF,TGTGCCAGCAGCTCGACAGGGGCCCAAGAGACCCAGTACTTC
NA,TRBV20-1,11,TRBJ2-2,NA,CSAEVPGELFF,TGCAGTGCTGAGGTCCCCGGGGAGCTGTTTTTT
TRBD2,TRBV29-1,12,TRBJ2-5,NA,CSVYLAGATQYF,TGCAGCGTCTACCTAGCGGGGGCAACCCAGTACTTC
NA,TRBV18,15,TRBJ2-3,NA,CASSPYEGSTDTQYF,TGTGCCAGCTCACCATATGAGGGTAGCACAGATACGCAGTATTTT
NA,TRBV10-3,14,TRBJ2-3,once,CAINQGGGTDTQYF,TGTGCCATCAACCAGGGAGGAGGCACAGATACGCAGTATTTT
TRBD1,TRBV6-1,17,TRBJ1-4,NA,CASSDRQGPLSNEKLFF,TGTGCCAGCAGTGATCGACAGGGGCCCCTCTCTAATGAAAAACTGTTTTTT
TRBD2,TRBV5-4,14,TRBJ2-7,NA,CASSWGTSAYEQYF,TGTGCCAGCAGCTGGGGGACTAGCGCCTACGAGCAGTACTTC
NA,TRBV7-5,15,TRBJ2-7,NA,CASSLVERTSYEQYF,TGTGCCAGCAGCTTAGTAGAACGGACCTCCTACGAGCAGTACTTC
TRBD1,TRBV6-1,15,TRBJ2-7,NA,CASTDRVYQRGEQYF,TGTGCCAGCACCGACAGGGTCTACCAAAGGGGCGAGCAGTACTTC
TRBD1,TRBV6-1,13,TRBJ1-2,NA,CATDRGGNYGYTF,TGTGCCACCGACAGGGGGGGGAACTATGGCTACACCTTC
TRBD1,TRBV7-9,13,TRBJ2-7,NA,CASSLLQGGEQYF,TGTGCCAGCAGCCTCCTACAGGGGGGAGAGCAGTACTTC